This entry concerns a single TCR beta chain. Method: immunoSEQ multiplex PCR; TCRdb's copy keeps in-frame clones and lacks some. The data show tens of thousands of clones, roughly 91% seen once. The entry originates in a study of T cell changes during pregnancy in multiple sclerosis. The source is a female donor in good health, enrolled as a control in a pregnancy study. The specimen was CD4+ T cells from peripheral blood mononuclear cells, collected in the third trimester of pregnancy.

The CDR3 bases are TGTGCCTGGAGCAAGGGGACAGTCTCTGGAAACACCATATATTTT. Its protein product is CAWSKGTVSGNTIYF. The V gene is TRBV30, the J gene TRBJ1-3; TRBD1 matches at 7 bases. Germline V lookup: CDR1 GTSNPN, CDR2 SVGIG (reference sequence). The CDR3 has 15 amino acids. V gave up 3 bases and J gave up 0 bases; unmatched junction bases: 5.